This TCR beta chain originates from a study of T cell repertoires in cytomegalovirus infection. This clonotype was observed a single time. TCRdb used MiXCR to reprocess the reads, holding one entry per CDR3 protein. Of some 250,000 distinct CDR3 sequences in the sample, around 8.7% were seen once. The sample was PBMCs. The receptor was derived from a human donor in good health (CMV status not recorded). Some clones in this sample may be carry-over from other donors' samples.

The CDR3 DNA sequence: TGTGCCAGCACACCCGAAACAGGGGTGCCCGGGGAGCTGTTTTTT. Translating it yields CASTPETGVPGELFF. The chain is built from TRBV12-3 or TRBV12-4 and TRBJ2-2, with 7 positions matching TRBD1. V shed 7 bases, J shed 6 bases, and the junction held 11 bases outside the gene matches. CDR3 length: 15 amino acids.